A single sample gave rise to the 10 T cell receptor beta chains below, sequenced in a study of blood T cell repertoires in COVID-19. Here immunoSEQ multiplex PCR was the method, and the copy in TCRdb shows in-frame clones only, minus some. This table holds some 250,000 clones, roughly 86% found once. The sequencing sample was made of peripheral blood. The receptors originated from a woman aged 25 to 45 with acute or convalescent COVID-19.

This chain connects TRBV20-1 to TRBJ2-2; D unresolved. V dropped 3 bases and J dropped 0 bases, with 8 bases sitting between them. CDR3 length: 14 residues. CDR1 is DFQATT and CDR2 is SNEGSKA in the germline V gene (reference sequence). CDR3 residues: CSASLAANTGELFF. CDR3 sequence (DNA): TGCAGTGCTAGTTTGGCGGCGAACACCGGGGAGCTGTTTTTT.

This chain uses TRBV3-1 (or the pseudogene TRBV3-2) with TRBJ1-2; D ambiguous. This CDR3 is 15 amino acids long. Germline V gene data show CDR1 as LGHDT and CDR2 as YNNKEL (reference sequence). The V end lost 3 bases, the J end lost 10 bases, and 21 bases lay between the germline ends. The CDR3 nucleotides read TGTGCCAGCAGCCACGGCCGCAAACTAGACCCGCACTACACCTTC. Translation gives CASSHGRKLDPHYTF.

The V gene is TRBV30, the J gene TRBJ2-2, with D possibly being TRBD2 (6 bases). The CDR3 loop spans 15 amino acids. The germline CDR1 and CDR2 sequences are GTSNPN and SVGIG (reference sequence). V was shortened by 2 bases and J by 6 bases, with 16 bases between the two germline ends. CDR3 coding DNA: TGTGCCTGGAGTACGGGACTTCTCAACGCCGGGGAGCTGTTTTTT. This codes for CAWSTGLLNAGELFF.

Notes on this clone: An end of the junction differs from the germline gene, which may be a read error. The chain is built from TRBV15 and TRBJ2-1, with 11 bases identical to TRBD2. Germline CDR1 and CDR2: LNHNV and YYDKDF (reference sequence). The CDR3 spans 14 residues. Here the CDR3 DNA reads TGTGCCGCCAGGACTAGCGGGTTAGAGAATGAGCAGTTCTTC. Protein: CAARTSGLENEQFF.

The CDR3 DNA follows: TGTGCCTGGAGTGGGGTGCAGGGGGCAAGGTACGAGCAGTACTTC. Translating gives CAWSGVQGARYEQYF. The rearrangement links TRBV30 to TRBJ2-7, with 8 bases aligning to TRBD1. The CDR3 consists of 15 residues. The ends lost 1 base at V and 4 bases at J; junction bases unmatched: 9. Looked up from germline, CDR1 is GTSNPN and CDR2 is SVGIG (reference sequence). The full variable domain, with the rest looked up from reference TRBV30 and TRBJ2-7, is SQTIHQWPATLVQPVGSPLSLECTVEGTSNPNLYWYRQAAGRGLQLLFYSVGIGQISSEVPQNLSASRPQDRQFILSSKKLLLSDSGFYLCAWSGVQGARYEQYFGPGTRLTVT.

The CDR3 DNA is TGTGCTAGTGGTTTGTCCGGGAGGTCCGGGGCCAACGTCCTGACTTTC. Its translation: CASGLSGRSGANVLTF. This chain links TRBV12-5 with TRBJ2-6; 7 bases line up with TRBD2. After removal of 2 bases from V and 4 bases from J, the junction contained 5 bases not matched to a gene. The CDR3 runs 16 residues. Germline V CDR1 and CDR2: LGHNT, FRNRAP.

The rearrangement joins TRBV5-1 to TRBJ2-7, with 7 nucleotides matching TRBD2. The CDR3 spans 14 residues. Germline assignment: CDR1 SGHRS and CDR2 YFSETQ. The ends lost 6 bases at V and 5 bases at J; junction bases unmatched: 11. The CDR3 DNA reads as TGCGCCAGCAACCCTAGCGGCCCTCTAAACGAGCAGTACTTC. The encoded protein is CASNPSGPLNEQYF.

The chain has TRBV29-1 and TRBJ2-7, with D maybe TRBD1 (6 bases). The germline V gene encodes CDR1 SQVTM and CDR2 ANQGSEA. The V and J ends lost 1 base and 5 bases respectively, with 18 bases between them. This CDR3 comprises 15 residues. Written as DNA, the CDR3 is TGCAGCGTTGAAGCCCGCGTTTCAGGGGCCAACGAGCAGTACTTC. This codes for CSVEARVSGANEQYF.

The V gene is TRBV4-1, the J gene TRBJ2-7; maybe TRBD1 (6 bases). The germline V and J ends were trimmed by 8 bases and 2 bases, with 13 bases remaining between them. CDR1 MGHRA and CDR2 YSYEKL come from the germline V gene. This CDR3 spans 13 amino acids. As DNA, the CDR3 is TGCGCCAGCGGGGAAGGACAGACCTACGAGCAGTACTTC. It is translated as CASGEGQTYEQYF.

This clone was seen a single time. V usage is TRBV5-6 and J usage is TRBJ2-6, with D possibly being TRBD1 (5 bases). The CDR3 runs to 17 residues. Germline CDR1 and CDR2: SGHDT and YYEEEE. V was cut by 1 base and J by 2 bases, with 13 bases left in between. The DNA for the CDR3 is TGTGCCAGCAGCTTGTTGGGGAAGGGGACTGGGGCCAACGTCCTGACTTTC. This encodes CASSLLGKGTGANVLTF. The full variable domain, rest sourced from reference TRBV5-6 and TRBJ2-6, is DAGVTQSPTHLIKTRGQQVTLRCSPKSGHDTVSWYQQALGQGPQFIFQYYEEEERQRGNFPDRFSGHQFPNYSSELNVNALLLGDSALYLCASSLLGKGTGANVLTFGAGSRLTVL.